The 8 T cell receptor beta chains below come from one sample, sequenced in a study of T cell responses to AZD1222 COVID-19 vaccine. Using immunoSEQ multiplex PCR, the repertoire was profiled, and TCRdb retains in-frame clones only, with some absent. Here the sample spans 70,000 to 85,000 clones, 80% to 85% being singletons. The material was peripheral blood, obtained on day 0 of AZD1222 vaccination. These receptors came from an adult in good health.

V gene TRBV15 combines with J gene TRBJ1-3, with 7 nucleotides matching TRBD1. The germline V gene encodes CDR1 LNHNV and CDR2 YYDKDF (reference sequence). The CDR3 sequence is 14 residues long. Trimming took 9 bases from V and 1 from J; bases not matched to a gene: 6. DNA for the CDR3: TGTGCCACGAAAGACAGGGTATCTGGAAACACCATATATTTT. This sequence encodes CATKDRVSGNTIYF.

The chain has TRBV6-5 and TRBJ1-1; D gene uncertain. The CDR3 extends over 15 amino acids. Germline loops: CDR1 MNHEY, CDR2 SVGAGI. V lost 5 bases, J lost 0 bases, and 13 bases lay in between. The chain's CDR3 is CASSKSEVMNTEAFF. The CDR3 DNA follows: TGTGCCAGCAGTAAGTCGGAGGTCATGAACACTGAAGCTTTCTTT.

CDR3 sequence: CASSLGGANEQFF. For the CDR3, the DNA is TGTGCCAGCAGCTTAGGGGGGGCAAATGAGCAGTTCTTC. The rearrangement links TRBV7-9 to TRBJ2-1; D may match TRBD1 or TRBD2 (6 bases each). There are 13 residues in the CDR3. Trimming took 1 base from V and 7 from J, leaving 8 bases between them. Germline V gene data show CDR1 as SEHNR and CDR2 as FQNEAQ (reference sequence).

This chain's CDR3 is CASSYRGGRYEQYF. The DNA for the CDR3 is TGTGCCAGCAGTTACCGAGGGGGCAGGTACGAGCAGTACTTC. V is TRBV6-2 or TRBV6-3 and J is TRBJ2-7; 7 bases line up with TRBD1. Germline V gene lookup returns CDR1 MNHEY and CDR2 SVGEGT. The V segment lost 2 bases and the J segment 4 bases; nucleotides outside the gene matches: 5. This CDR3 comprises 14 residues.

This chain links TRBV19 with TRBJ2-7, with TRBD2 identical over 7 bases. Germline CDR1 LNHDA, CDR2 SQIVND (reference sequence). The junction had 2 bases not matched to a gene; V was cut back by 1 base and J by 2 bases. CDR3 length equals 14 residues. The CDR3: CASSIGLAAYEQYF. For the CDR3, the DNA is TGTGCCAGTAGTATAGGACTAGCCGCCTACGAGCAGTACTTC.

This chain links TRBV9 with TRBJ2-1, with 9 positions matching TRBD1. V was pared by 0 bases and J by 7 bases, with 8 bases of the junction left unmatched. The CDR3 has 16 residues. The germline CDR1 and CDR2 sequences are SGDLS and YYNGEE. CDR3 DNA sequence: TGTGCCAGCAGCGTAGCGGCACAGGGGGCGGCGAATGAGCAGTTCTTC. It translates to CASSVAAQGAANEQFF.

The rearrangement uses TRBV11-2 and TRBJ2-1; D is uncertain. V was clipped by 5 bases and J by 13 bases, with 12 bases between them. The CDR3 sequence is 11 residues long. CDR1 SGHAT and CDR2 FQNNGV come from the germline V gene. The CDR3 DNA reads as TGTGCCAGCAGCGAGTATAGGGCCCAGTTCTTC. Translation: CASSEYRAQFF.

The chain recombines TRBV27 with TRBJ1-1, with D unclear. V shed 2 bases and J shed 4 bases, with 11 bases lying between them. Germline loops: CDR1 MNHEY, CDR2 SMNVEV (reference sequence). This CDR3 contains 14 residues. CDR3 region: CASSLTHGSTEAFF. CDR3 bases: TGTGCCAGCAGTTTAACCCACGGGAGCACTGAAGCTTTCTTT.